The 18 T cell receptor beta chains given below trace back to one sample, sequenced in a study of human T cells and chemical hapten exposure. TCRdb re-analysed the RACE reads in MiXCR, keeping a single row per CDR3 protein. The sample has around 99,000 distinct CDR3 sequences, around 12% seen once. The time point is: patch test 1, 2 weeks after DPC sensitization. As for treatment: therapeutic diphenylcyclopropenone sensitization with weekly scalp DPC. This specimen consisted of whole blood, obtained in connection with sensitization to the hapten diphenylcyclopropenone (DPC). These receptors were collected from a woman aged 40 to 50 with alopecia areata. Some clones in this sample may be carry-over from other donors' samples.

A few counts support this clonotype. This chain joins TRBV18 and TRBJ1-4, with a tentative D call TRBD1 (6 bases). V lost 6 bases and J lost 0, with 20 bases in between. The CDR3 is 18 residues long. Germline V CDR1 and CDR2: KGHSH, LQKENI. The CDR3 is CASSLRRGGRPTNEKLFF. The CDR3 bases are TGTGCCAGCTCCCTCCGGAGGGGGGGCAGGCCAACTAATGAAAAACTGTTTTTT.

The chain links TRBV20-1 to TRBJ2-1, with D tentatively TRBD2 (5 bases). Germline V gene lookup returns CDR1 DFQATT and CDR2 SNEGSKA (reference sequence). The CDR3 is 14 amino acids. Trimming took 6 bases from V and 4 from J, leaving 16 bases between them. The CDR3 DNA follows: TGCAGTGCCACTAGTTTTAGGCTGTACAATGAGCAGTTCTTC. It encodes CSATSFRLYNEQFF.

This clonotype appeared a few times. V usage is TRBV6-6 and J usage is TRBJ1-5; 10 bases match TRBD1. V shed 5 bases, J shed 6 bases, and the junction held 7 bases outside the gene matches. Germline assignment: CDR1 MNHNY and CDR2 SVGAGI (reference sequence). This CDR3 is 15 amino acids long. The CDR3 sequence: CASSIGQGEGQPQHF. CDR3 sequence (DNA): TGTGCCAGCAGTATAGGACAGGGGGAAGGTCAGCCCCAGCATTTT.

The chain carries TRBV12-3 or TRBV12-4 and TRBJ1-3; D uncertain. The CDR3 consists of 15 residues. V gave up 7 bases and J gave up 1 base, with 14 bases separating them. CDR3 residues: CASTQAFSSGNTIYF. The DNA for the CDR3 is TGTGCCAGCACGCAGGCGTTCTCATCTGGAAACACCATATATTTT.

This clonotype was found a few times. The V call is TRBV9, the J call TRBJ2-3; maybe TRBD2 (6 bases). V was cut by 5 bases and J by 1 base, with 11 bases left in between. CDR1 is SGDLS, CDR2 YYNGEE, per germline. This CDR3 has 14 residues. CDR3 protein: CASRIAARTDTQYF. The CDR3 nucleotides are TGTGCCAGCAGGATAGCGGCCCGCACAGATACGCAGTATTTT.

This clonotype was counted between two and nine times. The rearrangement uses TRBV18 and TRBJ2-1; 11 bases fit TRBD2. The CDR3 has 14 residues. The germline V gene has CDR1 KGHSH and CDR2 LQKENI. Unmatched junction bases numbered 5, after V lost 4 bases and J lost 9 bases. The chain's CDR3 is CASSRIGTSGEQFF. The DNA for the CDR3 is TGTGCCAGCTCACGCATCGGGACTAGCGGTGAGCAGTTCTTC. Looking up the rest from reference TRBV18 and TRBJ2-1 gives the full variable domain: NAGVMQNPRHLVRRRGQEARLRCSPMKGHSHVYWYRQLPEEGLKFMVYLQKENIIDESGMPKERFSAEFPKEGPSILRIQQVVRGDSAAYFCASSRIGTSGEQFFGPGTRLTVL.

In this sample, this clonotype turned up a few times. The V call is TRBV27, the J call TRBJ1-3; D not resolved. V was pared by 10 bases and J by 2 bases, with 9 bases between. This CDR3 is built from 12 residues. CDR1 is MNHEY, CDR2 SMNVEV, per germline (reference sequence). The CDR3 DNA reads TGTGCCATGCAGAATACTGGAAACACCATATATTTT. It codes for CAMQNTGNTIYF.

There are a few counts of this clonotype. The chain combines TRBV6-2 or TRBV6-3 with TRBJ2-7; 10 positions match TRBD1. CDR1 and CDR2 from the germline V gene are MNHEY and SVGEGT. V lost 4 bases to trimming and J lost 5 bases; unmatched junction nucleotides: 5. This CDR3 comprises 14 residues. In DNA form, the CDR3 reads TGTGCCAGCAGTTCGGGGACAGGGGCCCACGAGCAGTACTTC. It translates to CASSSGTGAHEQYF.

The rearrangement links TRBV12-3 or TRBV12-4 to TRBJ2-5, with D unresolved. Between the trimmed V and J ends, which lost 2 bases and 5 bases, there was a span of 15 bases. There are 15 residues in the CDR3. Here the CDR3 DNA reads TGTGCCAGCAGTTTAATCCGTGCTCGCCAGGAGACCCAGTACTTC. Translating gives CASSLIRARQETQYF.

V gene TRBV3-1 combines with J gene TRBJ1-5; D might be TRBD1 (5 bases). Between the trimmed V and J ends, which lost 2 bases and 2 bases, there was a span of 19 bases. Germline CDR1 is LGHDT and CDR2 is YNNKEL (reference sequence). The CDR3 length is 18 residues. The CDR3: CASSQTNPPRGGNQPQHF. The CDR3 DNA is TGTGCCAGCAGCCAAACGAATCCACCCCGGGGGGGCAATCAGCCCCAGCATTTT.

The chain couples TRBV6-1 to TRBJ1-5; D uncertain. V was trimmed by 2 bases and J by 7 bases, leaving 12 bases between them. The CDR3 has 14 residues. Germline CDR1 is MNHNS and CDR2 is SASEGT. This CDR3 reads CASSEPGETQPQHF. The CDR3 DNA is TGTGCCAGCAGTGAACCGGGAGAAACACAGCCCCAGCATTTT.

There are many counts of this clonotype. The rearrangement uses TRBV29-1 and TRBJ1-3; D remains ambiguous. Germline CDR1 SQVTM, CDR2 ANQGSEA. This CDR3 is 13 amino acids long. The V end lost 4 bases, the J end lost 0 bases, and 7 bases lay between the germline ends. CDR3 region: CSVALISGNTIYF. The DNA of the CDR3 is TGCAGCGTTGCTCTAATCTCTGGAAACACCATATATTTT.

This clonotype showed up just a few times. The DNA for the CDR3 is TGCAGTGCTAGAGGGAATGGGGCGACGGGCTACACCTTC. Its protein is CSARGNGATGYTF. The chain uses TRBV20-1 and TRBJ1-2; D may be TRBD1 (5 bases). The CDR3 extends over 13 amino acids. V was trimmed by 1 base and J by 8 bases, leaving 14 bases between them. Per the germline V gene, CDR1 is DFQATT and CDR2 is SNEGSKA (reference sequence).

The rearrangement uses TRBV11-2 and TRBJ1-2, with TRBD1 as a possible D gene (6 bases). From germline, CDR1 is SGHAT and CDR2 FQNNGV. This CDR3 is built from 14 residues. The V gene lost 3 bases and the J gene lost 4 bases, with 12 bases spanning the gap. CDR3 region: CASSFLQGTYGYTF. For the CDR3, the DNA is TGTGCCAGCAGCTTTCTTCAGGGGACCTATGGCTACACCTTC.

This clonotype has only a few counts. The chain recombines TRBV5-6 with TRBJ2-2; no reliable D call. Germline V gene sequence: CDR1 SGHDT, CDR2 YYEEEE. CDR3 size: 13 residues. V was clipped by 1 base and J by 4 bases, with 5 bases between them. The CDR3 here is CASSLQATGELFF. CDR3 sequence (DNA): TGTGCCAGCAGCTTGCAGGCCACCGGGGAGCTGTTTTTT. The whole variable domain, filled in from reference TRBV5-6 and TRBJ2-2, reads DAGVTQSPTHLIKTRGQQVTLRCSPKSGHDTVSWYQQALGQGPQFIFQYYEEEERQRGNFPDRFSGHQFPNYSSELNVNALLLGDSALYLCASSLQATGELFFGEGSRLTVL.

This clonotype was recorded a few times. The rearrangement joins TRBV11-2 to TRBJ2-7; D may be TRBD2 (6 bases). V lost 0 bases and J lost 3, with 18 bases in between. Germline assignment: CDR1 SGHAT and CDR2 FQNNGV. The CDR3 loop spans 17 amino acids. CDR3: CASSLDGRRGEFYEQYF. CDR3 DNA: TGTGCCAGCAGCTTAGATGGGAGGCGCGGAGAGTTCTACGAGCAGTACTTC.

This clonotype has only a few counts. The chain uses TRBV6-1 and TRBJ1-4; 7 bases are a match to TRBD1. The CDR3 is made up of 14 amino acids. CDR1 is MNHNS, CDR2 SASEGT, per germline. Unmatched junction bases numbered 6, after V lost 7 bases and J lost 4 bases. As DNA, the CDR3 is TGTGCCAGCATCTTGAACAGGGGTAATGAAAAACTGTTTTTT. Translating it yields CASILNRGNEKLFF.

With regard to this clonotype: A read error may be the cause here, since a much bigger clone is one base away. The chain combines TRBV28 with TRBJ2-1; D is unclear. The CDR3 is 12 amino acids. Germline lookup yields CDR1 MDHEN and CDR2 SYDVKM. V dropped 6 bases and J dropped 3 bases, with 6 bases sitting between them. The CDR3 loop reads CASSSNYNEQFF. The CDR3 DNA is TGTGCCAGCAGCTCGAACTACAATGAGCAGTTCTTC.